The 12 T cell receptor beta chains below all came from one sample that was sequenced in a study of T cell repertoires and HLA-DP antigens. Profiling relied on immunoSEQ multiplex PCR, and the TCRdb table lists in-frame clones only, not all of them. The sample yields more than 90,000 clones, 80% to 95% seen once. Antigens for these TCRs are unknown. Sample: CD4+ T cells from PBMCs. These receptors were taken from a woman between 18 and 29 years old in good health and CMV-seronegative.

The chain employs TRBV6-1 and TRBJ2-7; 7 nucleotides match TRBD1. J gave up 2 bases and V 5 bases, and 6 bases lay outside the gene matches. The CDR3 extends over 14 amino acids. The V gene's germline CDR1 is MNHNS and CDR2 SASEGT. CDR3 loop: CASSPWDSAYEQYF. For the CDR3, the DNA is TGTGCCAGCAGTCCGTGGGACAGCGCCTACGAGCAGTACTTC.

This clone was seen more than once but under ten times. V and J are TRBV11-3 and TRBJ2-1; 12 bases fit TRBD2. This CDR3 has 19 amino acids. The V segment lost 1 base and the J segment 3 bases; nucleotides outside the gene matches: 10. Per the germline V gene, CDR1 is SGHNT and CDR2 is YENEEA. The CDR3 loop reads CASSLGWASGGDDYNEQFF. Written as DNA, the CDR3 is TGTGCCAGCAGCTTAGGATGGGCTAGCGGGGGGGACGACTACAATGAGCAGTTCTTC.

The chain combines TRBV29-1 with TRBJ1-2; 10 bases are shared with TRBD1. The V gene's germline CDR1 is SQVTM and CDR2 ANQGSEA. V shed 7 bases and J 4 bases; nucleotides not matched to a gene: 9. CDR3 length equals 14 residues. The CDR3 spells CSAELRTGGYGYTF. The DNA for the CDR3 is TGCAGCGCCGAACTGAGGACAGGGGGCTATGGCTACACCTTC.

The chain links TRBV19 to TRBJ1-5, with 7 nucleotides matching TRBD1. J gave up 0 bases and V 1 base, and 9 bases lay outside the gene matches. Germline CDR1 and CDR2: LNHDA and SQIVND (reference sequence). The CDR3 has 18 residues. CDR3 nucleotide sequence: TGTGCCAGTAGTATAGGCGCCAGGGGGGGCTATAGCAATCAGCCCCAGCATTTT. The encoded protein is CASSIGARGGYSNQPQHF. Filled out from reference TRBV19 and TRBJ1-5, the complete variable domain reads DGGITQSPKYLFRKEGQNVTLSCEQNLNHDAMYWYRQDPGQGLRLIYYSQIVNDFQKGDIAEGYSVSREKKESFPLTVTSAQKNPTAFYLCASSIGARGGYSNQPQHFGDGTRLSIL.

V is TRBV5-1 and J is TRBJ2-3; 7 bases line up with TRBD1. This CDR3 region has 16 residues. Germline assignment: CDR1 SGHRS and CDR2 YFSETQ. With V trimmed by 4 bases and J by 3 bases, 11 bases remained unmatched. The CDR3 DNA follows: TGCGCCAGCAGCAATTTAGGGGGCCGGAGTACAGATACGCAGTATTTT. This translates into CASSNLGGRSTDTQYF.

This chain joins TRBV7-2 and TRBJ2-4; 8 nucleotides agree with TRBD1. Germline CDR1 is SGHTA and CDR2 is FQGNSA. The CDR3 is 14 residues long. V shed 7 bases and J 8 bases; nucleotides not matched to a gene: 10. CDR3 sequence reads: CASTLGQGFYIQYF. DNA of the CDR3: TGTGCCAGCACCCTCGGACAGGGATTTTACATTCAGTACTTC.

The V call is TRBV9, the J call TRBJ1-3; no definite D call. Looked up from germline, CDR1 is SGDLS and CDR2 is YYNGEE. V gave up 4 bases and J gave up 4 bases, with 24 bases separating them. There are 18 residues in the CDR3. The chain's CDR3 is CASSLRPGNARSGNTIYF. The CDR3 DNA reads TGTGCCAGCAGCCTACGTCCGGGGAATGCAAGGTCCGGAAACACCATATATTTT. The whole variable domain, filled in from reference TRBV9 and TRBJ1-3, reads DSGVTQTPKHLITATGQRVTLRCSPRSGDLSVYWYQQSLDQGLQFLIQYYNGEERAKGNILERFSAQQFPDLHSELNLSSLELGDSALYFCASSLRPGNARSGNTIYFGEGSWLTVV.

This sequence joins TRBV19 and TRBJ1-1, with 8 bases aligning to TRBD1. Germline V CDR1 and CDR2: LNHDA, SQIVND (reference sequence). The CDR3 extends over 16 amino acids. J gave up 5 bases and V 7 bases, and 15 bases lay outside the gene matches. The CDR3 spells CASTAWQGATGTEAFF. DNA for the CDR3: TGTGCCAGTACCGCCTGGCAGGGGGCAACGGGGACTGAAGCTTTCTTT.

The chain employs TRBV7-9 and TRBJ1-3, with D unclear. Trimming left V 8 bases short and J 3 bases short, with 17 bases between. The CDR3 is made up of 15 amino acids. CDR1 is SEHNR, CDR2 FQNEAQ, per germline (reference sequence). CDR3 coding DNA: TGTGCCAGCCCCGTGGGGAGTCAAAGTGGAAACACCATATATTTT. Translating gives CASPVGSQSGNTIYF.

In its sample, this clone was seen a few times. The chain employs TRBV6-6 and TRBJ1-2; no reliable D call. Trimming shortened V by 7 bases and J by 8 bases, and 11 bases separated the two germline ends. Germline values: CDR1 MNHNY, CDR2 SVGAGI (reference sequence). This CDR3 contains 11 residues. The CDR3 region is CASTYGGGYTF. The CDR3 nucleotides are TGTGCCAGCACCTACGGCGGGGGCTACACCTTC.

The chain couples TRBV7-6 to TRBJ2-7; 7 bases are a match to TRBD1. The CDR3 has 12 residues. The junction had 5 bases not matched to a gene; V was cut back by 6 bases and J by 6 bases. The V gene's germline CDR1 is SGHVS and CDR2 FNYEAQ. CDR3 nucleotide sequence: TGTGCCAGCAGTCTCAACAGGGGCGAGCAGTACTTC. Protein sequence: CASSLNRGEQYF.

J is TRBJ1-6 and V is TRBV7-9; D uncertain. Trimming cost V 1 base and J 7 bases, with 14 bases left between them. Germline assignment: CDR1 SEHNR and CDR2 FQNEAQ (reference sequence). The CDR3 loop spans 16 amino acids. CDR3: CASSLGLADPNSPLHF. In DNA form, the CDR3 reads TGTGCCAGCAGCTTAGGCTTGGCGGATCCAAATTCACCCCTCCACTTT.